This T cell receptor beta chain was retrieved from a study of OX40 agonist ivuxolimab in advanced cancers. Study-wide background: Each patient was given ivuxolimab into a vein every 2 weeks, at 0.01 to 10 mg/kg.

Whole-study findings and limits: Which antigen the expanded peripheral T cells recognized is unknown.

TCRdb's table, derived via immunoSEQ multiplex PCR, lists solely in-frame clones and lacks some. Among tens of thousands of clones listed, just under 95% were seen once. Notes on this clone: As yet, its antigen is unknown.

Germline CDR1 and CDR2: LGHNA and YSLEER. This CDR3 is built from 16 residues. V was shortened by 3 bases and J by 2 bases, with 16 bases between the two germline ends. Specimen: CD4+ or CD8+ T cells sorted from blood, collected in a trial of the OX40 agonist ivuxolimab. The clonotype comes from an adult with an advanced solid tumor such as melanoma, head and neck, liver or kidney cancer. The chain uses TRBV4-3 and TRBJ1-2, with D maybe TRBD1 (6 bases). CDR3 protein: CASSQAVTGLNYGYTF. CDR3 in DNA: TGCGCCAGCAGCCAGGCCGTTACAGGGTTAAACTATGGCTACACCTTC.